This entry features one T cell receptor beta chain sequence. Which antigen it targets is not known. One base away there is no much larger clone; base qualities are not given. The data originate from a study of tumor and adjacent non-tumor tissue in lung cancer (dated by TCRdb to about 2018). About the study as a whole: By cancer type, the cohort comprised some 13 adenocarcinoma patients, a couple of squamous cell carcinoma patients and 1 small cell lung cancer patient. Ages among the roughly 15 patients ranged from about 31 to 85 years, there were 10 or so men and 5 women, and disease was at TNM stage I to III. Sequencing produced about 130,000,000 productive TCRbeta reads in total, an average of approximately 4 million reads per sample. Using bulk TCRbeta repertoires from around 15 lung cancer patients, the study set lung tumor tissue side by side with matched distant non-tumor lung tissue. For each patient, one tumor sample and one normal lung sample were taken, giving under 35 paired specimens that underwent TCRbeta CDR3 sequencing. The investigation overall reported the following: Neither the sequencing platform nor unique molecular identifiers are mentioned in the methods. Tumor tissue showed significantly higher TCR diversity (inverse Simpson) than normal lung tissue, at about 400 vs 150 (P = 0.0075, Mann-Whitney U test). Only about 15 patients were in the cohort, and the authors stated that larger samples and more detailed clinical data are needed. Peripheral blood was not sequenced, so blood TCRbeta repertoires were not examined in the lung cancer patients of the study. A significantly larger cumulative share of the repertoire was made up by the top 100 clones in normal lung than in tumor tissue. Significantly higher TCR diversity was found in younger patients, and higher tumor TCR diversity was associated with shorter overall and disease-free survival.

RNA was isolated from bulk, unsorted tissue, and RNA quality was assessed with a NanoDrop ND-1000 and an Agilent 2100. The donors were newly diagnosed lung cancer patients admitted for thoracic surgery in China from August to November 2014 who had not received prior chemotherapy. Anyone who had undergone radiotherapy or chemotherapy before, or who had another cancer at the same time, was left out of the study. Surgical tissue pieces of roughly 1-2 cm3 were preserved in RNAlater solution and stored at -80 °C until use. Including cysteine and phenylalanine, the CDR3 has 13 amino acids. Here the CDR3 DNA is all that survives: 39 bases in frame from base 1. A distance of 9 bases separates the germline ends of V and J, which lose 4 bases and 5 bases respectively. Libraries were made using multiplex PCR. TCRdb shows the sequencer as Illumina HiSeq 2500. Following protocols modified from ARM-PCR, the researchers constructed TCRbeta libraries through three rounds of nested PCR with primers (Table S4). PCR products of 200-500 bp were gel-excised and purified with the QIAquick gel extraction kit before sequencing. From the authors' description of their analysis: Trimmomatic was used to clean the reads, FLASH merged the cleaned reads into complete CDR3 sequences, and MiTCR assigned the sequences to V(D)J germline segments. Clonal diversity was computed as the inverse Simpson's index with VDJtools. In-frame sequences without a premature stop codon were defined as productive reads. TCRdb reran the public reads through fastp at Q25 and MiXCR, keeping productive beta chains. Rows with one shared CDR3 protein collapse into an entry with the most common genes and DNA. The V and J calls, along with clone size, are taken from TCRdb and not from the paper's own processing. This sample comprises 120,000 to 150,000 distinct CDR3 sequences, around 67% of them detected only once. 18% of the sample comes from the top ten.

Sequencing was performed on lung tumor tissue. This chain is built from TRBV6-7 and TRBJ1-5; the D segment cannot be called with confidence. TRBV6-7 qualifies as an ORF whose function is uncertain. This TCR was sampled from a man between 60 and 75 years old with small cell lung cancer. DNA sequence: TGTGCCAGCAGTTCTTGGACGGATCAGCCCCAGCATTTT. Its protein product is CASSSWTDQPQHF.